Listed below are T cell receptor beta chains from one sample, sequenced in a study of blood T cell repertoires in COVID-19. Assay used: immunoSEQ multiplex PCR; TCRdb lists only in-frame clones, some missing. The sample holds about 120,000 clones, 75% to 85% seen once. Sequencing was performed on peripheral blood. The receptors come from a human donor in a cohort sampled during active COVID-19. CDR3s include the opening cysteine and the closing phenylalanine or tryptophan. The order of the fields is CDR3 DNA, CDR3 protein, clone size, V gene, J gene, D gene. The D gene is left open where the match is weak. Not every row has a clone size; where given, it reads once, few, many or a size class.

CDR3nt: TGTGCCAGCAGCCTGGGACAGGGGACAGATACGCAGTATTTT; CDR3aa: CASSLGQGTDTQYF; abundance: once; v_gene: TRBV6-5; j_gene: TRBJ2-3; d_gene: TRBD1
CDR3nt: TGCAGCGTTGACAACACAGGGAGCACTGAAGCTTTCTTT; CDR3aa: CSVDNTGSTEAFF; abundance: -; v_gene: TRBV29-1; j_gene: TRBJ1-1; d_gene: -
CDR3nt: TGTGCCAGCAGCTTAAATACAGTGAACACTGAAGCTTTCTTT; CDR3aa: CASSLNTVNTEAFF; abundance: -; v_gene: TRBV11-2; j_gene: TRBJ1-1; d_gene: -
CDR3nt: TGTGCCAGCAGCTTGGAAGGGGGCCTGAACAATGAGCAGTTCTTC; CDR3aa: CASSLEGGLNNEQFF; abundance: -; v_gene: TRBV5-4; j_gene: TRBJ2-1; d_gene: TRBD1
CDR3nt: TGTGCCAGCAGCTTTGAGCGAGAAGAGCAGTTCTTC; CDR3aa: CASSFEREEQFF; abundance: -; v_gene: TRBV9; j_gene: TRBJ2-1; d_gene: -
CDR3nt: TGCAGCGTTGACAGGGGGACAGATACGCAGTATTTT; CDR3aa: CSVDRGTDTQYF; abundance: few; v_gene: TRBV29-1; j_gene: TRBJ2-3; d_gene: TRBD1
CDR3nt: TGTGCCAGCAGCAGCAGACAACAGGGGGCTGGCTATGGCTACACCTTC; CDR3aa: CASSSRQQGAGYGYTF; abundance: -; v_gene: TRBV7-8; j_gene: TRBJ1-2; d_gene: TRBD1
CDR3nt: TGTGCCAGCAGCCAACTCTCAGGGGGCTCGTATTCACCTCTCCACTTT; CDR3aa: CASSQLSGGSYSPLHF; abundance: -; v_gene: TRBV3-1/TRBV3-2; j_gene: TRBJ1-6; d_gene: TRBD1
CDR3nt: TGTGCCAGCAGCCCCAGACTGGTTGAAGCTTTCTTT; CDR3aa: CASSPRLVEAFF; abundance: -; v_gene: TRBV7-9; j_gene: TRBJ1-1; d_gene: -
CDR3nt: TGTGCCAGCAGTTTAAGGGGTCGCAATCAGCCCCAGCATTTT; CDR3aa: CASSLRGRNQPQHF; abundance: -; v_gene: TRBV27; j_gene: TRBJ1-5; d_gene: -
CDR3nt: TGTGCCAGCAGGACCGGGACTAGCGGCTACGAGCAGTACTTC; CDR3aa: CASRTGTSGYEQYF; abundance: few; v_gene: TRBV6-5; j_gene: TRBJ2-7; d_gene: TRBD2
CDR3nt: TGTGCCAGCAGCTTACCAGGGTTTGGCGGGGAGCTGTTTTTT; CDR3aa: CASSLPGFGGELFF; abundance: -; v_gene: TRBV7-2; j_gene: TRBJ2-2; d_gene: -
CDR3nt: TGTGCCGGTAGGACCTCGGCGGGCCCGAACACTGAAGCTTTCTTT; CDR3aa: CAGRTSAGPNTEAFF; abundance: -; v_gene: TRBV28; j_gene: TRBJ1-1; d_gene: -
CDR3nt: TGTGCCAGCAGTTATGGCCAGGTTAATTCACCCCTCCACTTT; CDR3aa: CASSYGQVNSPLHF; abundance: -; v_gene: TRBV6-2/TRBV6-3; j_gene: TRBJ1-6; d_gene: -
CDR3nt: TGTGCCAGCAGCATTTCCGGGACAGGGATATCCTACGAGCAGTACTTC; CDR3aa: CASSISGTGISYEQYF; abundance: -; v_gene: TRBV21-1; j_gene: TRBJ2-7; d_gene: -
CDR3nt: TGCGCCAGCAGCTTGGTGGGGCCCGGGGAGCTGTTTTTT; CDR3aa: CASSLVGPGELFF; abundance: few; v_gene: TRBV5-1; j_gene: TRBJ2-2; d_gene: -
CDR3nt: TGTGCCATCAGTGAGTCGAGTACAGGGAGAGACTATGGCTACACCTTC; CDR3aa: CAISESSTGRDYGYTF; abundance: -; v_gene: TRBV10-3; j_gene: TRBJ1-2; d_gene: -
CDR3nt: TGTGCCAGTAGCCAGGGTGTACCCCAGCATTTT; CDR3aa: CASSQGVPQHF; abundance: few; v_gene: TRBV19; j_gene: TRBJ1-5; d_gene: -
CDR3nt: TGTGCCAGCAGTTACTCGACAGGGTACAACTATGGCTACACCTTC; CDR3aa: CASSYSTGYNYGYTF; abundance: -; v_gene: TRBV6-2/TRBV6-3; j_gene: TRBJ1-2; d_gene: TRBD1
CDR3nt: TGTGCCAGCAGCGCGTGGACTAGCGGGAGTCTATACGAGCAGTACTTC; CDR3aa: CASSAWTSGSLYEQYF; abundance: few; v_gene: TRBV7-3; j_gene: TRBJ2-7; d_gene: TRBD2
CDR3nt: TGTGCCAGCAGCTGGACAGGGCTGATTGAAGCTTTCTTT; CDR3aa: CASSWTGLIEAFF; abundance: once; v_gene: TRBV12-3/TRBV12-4; j_gene: TRBJ1-1; d_gene: TRBD1
CDR3nt: TGTGCCAGCACTCGTCTGGGTTTGAGGGAGCAGTTCTTC; CDR3aa: CASTRLGLREQFF; abundance: -; v_gene: TRBV27; j_gene: TRBJ2-1; d_gene: -
CDR3nt: TGTGCCAGCAGCTTGAAGGGCGGGGGAAACATTCAGTACTTC; CDR3aa: CASSLKGGGNIQYF; abundance: once; v_gene: TRBV5-6; j_gene: TRBJ2-4; d_gene: TRBD2
CDR3nt: TGTGCCACCAGTGAATCGTGGAGCTCCTACAATGAGCAGTTCTTC; CDR3aa: CATSESWSSYNEQFF; abundance: -; v_gene: TRBV24-1; j_gene: TRBJ2-1; d_gene: -
CDR3nt: TGTGCCAGCAGGGCCGGGACAGGGGGGAACTATGGCTACACCTTC; CDR3aa: CASRAGTGGNYGYTF; abundance: -; v_gene: TRBV6-4; j_gene: TRBJ1-2; d_gene: TRBD1
CDR3nt: TGTGCCAGCAGCTTGGTGGGACAGTCCAACACTGAAGCTTTCTTT; CDR3aa: CASSLVGQSNTEAFF; abundance: -; v_gene: TRBV5-6; j_gene: TRBJ1-1; d_gene: TRBD1
CDR3nt: TGTGCCAGCACCCTAAGGGGGACTAGCAAAGAGCAGTACTTC; CDR3aa: CASTLRGTSKEQYF; abundance: -; v_gene: TRBV6-5; j_gene: TRBJ2-7; d_gene: TRBD2
CDR3nt: TGCGCCAGCAGCTTGGGTGGGCTTTCCTCCTACAATGAGCAGTTCTTC; CDR3aa: CASSLGGLSSYNEQFF; abundance: -; v_gene: TRBV5-1; j_gene: TRBJ2-1; d_gene: -
CDR3nt: TGTGCCAGTAGCATAGAGGCTGGGACTCTGAATGAAAAACTGTTTTTT; CDR3aa: CASSIEAGTLNEKLFF; abundance: -; v_gene: TRBV19; j_gene: TRBJ1-4; d_gene: -
CDR3nt: TGTGCCAGCAGCAAATCTCGCCCGGAGCTCCCAGAGGTGGCCCTCCACTTT; CDR3aa: CASSKSRPELPEVALHF; abundance: -; v_gene: TRBV21-1; j_gene: TRBJ1-6; d_gene: -
CDR3nt: TGTGCCAGTAGCCAGGGGATACGCAGGGGATTATATTCACCCCTCCACTTT; CDR3aa: CASSQGIRRGLYSPLHF; abundance: -; v_gene: TRBV19; j_gene: TRBJ1-6; d_gene: -
CDR3nt: TGTGCCAGCAGCGGCAGGCGCGTTAGCGCAGATACGCAGTATTTT; CDR3aa: CASSGRRVSADTQYF; abundance: -; v_gene: TRBV6-2/TRBV6-3; j_gene: TRBJ2-3; d_gene: -
CDR3nt: TGTGCCAGCAGGCAGATTAAGCGGGGCAGCACAGATACGCAGTATTTT; CDR3aa: CASRQIKRGSTDTQYF; abundance: once; v_gene: TRBV7-9; j_gene: TRBJ2-3; d_gene: TRBD2
CDR3nt: TGTGCCAGCCTGGCGGTCTCTGGAAACACCATATATTTT; CDR3aa: CASLAVSGNTIYF; abundance: few; v_gene: TRBV2; j_gene: TRBJ1-3; d_gene: -
CDR3nt: TGCGCCAGCAGCCAGGGACTCACCGGGACAGGGACCTACGAGCAGTACTTC; CDR3aa: CASSQGLTGTGTYEQYF; abundance: -; v_gene: TRBV4-3; j_gene: TRBJ2-7; d_gene: TRBD1
CDR3nt: TGTGCCTGGAATAAGGGGTTCGCCGCTAATGAAAAACTGTTTTTT; CDR3aa: CAWNKGFAANEKLFF; abundance: few; v_gene: TRBV30; j_gene: TRBJ1-4; d_gene: -
CDR3nt: TGTGCCAGCAGCCCTCACCTTACTCACTCTGGGGCCAACGTCCTGACTTTC; CDR3aa: CASSPHLTHSGANVLTF; abundance: -; v_gene: TRBV11-2; j_gene: TRBJ2-6; d_gene: -
CDR3nt: TGCGCCAGCAGTCGCGGGCTAGCGAAGATAACGAACACCGGGGAGCTGTTTTTT; CDR3aa: CASSRGLAKITNTGELFF; abundance: -; v_gene: TRBV23-1; j_gene: TRBJ2-2; d_gene: -
CDR3nt: TGTGCCAGCAGTTCTAGCTTTGAGCAGTTCTTC; CDR3aa: CASSSSFEQFF; abundance: -; v_gene: TRBV6-5; j_gene: TRBJ2-1; d_gene: -
CDR3nt: TGTGCCAGCAGTTTAATTAGGTTGGACAGGGTCTACGAGCAGTACTTC; CDR3aa: CASSLIRLDRVYEQYF; abundance: -; v_gene: TRBV28; j_gene: TRBJ2-7; d_gene: TRBD1
CDR3nt: TGTGCCATCAAGGAGGGGGGGACCTACTATGGCTACACCTTC; CDR3aa: CAIKEGGTYYGYTF; abundance: -; v_gene: TRBV10-3; j_gene: TRBJ1-2; d_gene: -
CDR3nt: TGTGCCAGCAGCTGGAGCAGCATCAATTCACCCCTCCACTTT; CDR3aa: CASSWSSINSPLHF; abundance: -; v_gene: TRBV7-6; j_gene: TRBJ1-6; d_gene: -
CDR3nt: TGTGCCAGCAGTTGGGACAGCTCTGGGGCCAACGTCCTGACTTTC; CDR3aa: CASSWDSSGANVLTF; abundance: -; v_gene: TRBV6-2/TRBV6-3; j_gene: TRBJ2-6; d_gene: TRBD1
CDR3nt: TGTGCCAGCAGAGGGGGCGGGGGGAAAAACATTCAGTACTTC; CDR3aa: CASRGGGGKNIQYF; abundance: -; v_gene: TRBV6-5; j_gene: TRBJ2-4; d_gene: -
CDR3nt: TGTGCCAGTAGTCCCGGGGTTGCCTACGAGCAGTACTTC; CDR3aa: CASSPGVAYEQYF; abundance: few; v_gene: TRBV19; j_gene: TRBJ2-7; d_gene: -
CDR3nt: TGTGCCAGCAGCAAAAAGATACAGGGGTTGGGGCAGCCCCAGCATTTT; CDR3aa: CASSKKIQGLGQPQHF; abundance: medium-sized; v_gene: TRBV21-1; j_gene: TRBJ1-5; d_gene: -
CDR3nt: TGCAGCATAGGGGGGGGCCCAAGCAATCAGCCCCAGCATTTT; CDR3aa: CSIGGGPSNQPQHF; abundance: few; v_gene: TRBV29-1; j_gene: TRBJ1-5; d_gene: -
CDR3nt: TGTGCCAGCAGCCCAGGGGGCGGGAGCGGAGATACGCAGTATTTT; CDR3aa: CASSPGGGSGDTQYF; abundance: -; v_gene: TRBV7-3; j_gene: TRBJ2-3; d_gene: -
CDR3nt: TGTGCCAGCAGCCAAACCCTCAGCACTGAAGCTTTCTTT; CDR3aa: CASSQTLSTEAFF; abundance: -; v_gene: TRBV14; j_gene: TRBJ1-1; d_gene: -
CDR3nt: TGTGCCTGGAGTTTACAGGGGCCCAGGTACGAGCAGTACTTC; CDR3aa: CAWSLQGPRYEQYF; abundance: -; v_gene: TRBV30; j_gene: TRBJ2-7; d_gene: TRBD1
CDR3nt: TGTGCCAGCAGTTTGCAGGGGGTTGAAGCTTTCTTT; CDR3aa: CASSLQGVEAFF; abundance: -; v_gene: TRBV12-3/TRBV12-4; j_gene: TRBJ1-1; d_gene: TRBD1
CDR3nt: TGTGCCAGCAGTTTTCGGGAAAAACTGTTTTTT; CDR3aa: CASSFREKLFF; abundance: -; v_gene: TRBV28; j_gene: TRBJ1-4; d_gene: -
CDR3nt: TGCGCCAGCAGCCAAGATCCCTCAACTAGCGGGACCTACAATGAGCAGTTCTTC; CDR3aa: CASSQDPSTSGTYNEQFF; abundance: -; v_gene: TRBV4-1; j_gene: TRBJ2-1; d_gene: TRBD2
CDR3nt: TGCAGCGGAGTAACAGGGGGCCACGAGCAGTACTTC; CDR3aa: CSGVTGGHEQYF; abundance: -; v_gene: TRBV29-1; j_gene: TRBJ2-7; d_gene: TRBD1
CDR3nt: TGTGCCAGCGCGACAGGGTATCAGCCCCAGCATTTT; CDR3aa: CASATGYQPQHF; abundance: -; v_gene: TRBV19; j_gene: TRBJ1-5; d_gene: TRBD1
CDR3nt: TGTGCCAGCTCACCAAAAGCCGGGACTAGCGGTCACAATGAGCAGTTCTTC; CDR3aa: CASSPKAGTSGHNEQFF; abundance: -; v_gene: TRBV18; j_gene: TRBJ2-1; d_gene: TRBD2